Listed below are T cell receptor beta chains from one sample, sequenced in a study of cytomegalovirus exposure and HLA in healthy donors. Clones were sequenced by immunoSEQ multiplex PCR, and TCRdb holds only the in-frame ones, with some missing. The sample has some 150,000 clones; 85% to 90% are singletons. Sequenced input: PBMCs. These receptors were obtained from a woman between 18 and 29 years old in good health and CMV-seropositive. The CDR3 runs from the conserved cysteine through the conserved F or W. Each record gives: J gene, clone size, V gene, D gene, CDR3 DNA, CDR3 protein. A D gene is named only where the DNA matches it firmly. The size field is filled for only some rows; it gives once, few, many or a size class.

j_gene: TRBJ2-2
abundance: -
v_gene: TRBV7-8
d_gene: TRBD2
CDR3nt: TGTGCCAGCGGCGAGCGGGAGAACACCGGGGAGCTGTTTTTT
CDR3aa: CASGERENTGELFF

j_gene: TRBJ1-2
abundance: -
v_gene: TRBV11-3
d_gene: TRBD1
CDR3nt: TGTGCCAGCAGCCGGACCGGGACAGACCTTTTTGGCTACACCTTC
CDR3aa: CASSRTGTDLFGYTF

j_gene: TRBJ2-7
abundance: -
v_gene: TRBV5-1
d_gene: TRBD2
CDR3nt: TGCGCCAGCAGCCAGCCCGGGACTAGCGGGAGGGTGGGAGAGCAGTACTTC
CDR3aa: CASSQPGTSGRVGEQYF

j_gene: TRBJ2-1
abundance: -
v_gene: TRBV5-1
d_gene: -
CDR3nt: TGCGCCAGCAGCTTGGGGACTAACCTTTTGAGCTCCTACAATGAGCAGTTCTTC
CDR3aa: CASSLGTNLLSSYNEQFF

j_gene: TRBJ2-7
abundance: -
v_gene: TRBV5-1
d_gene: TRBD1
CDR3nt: TGCGCCAGCAGCCTGGGACAGTCGAGCTCCTACGAGCAGTACTTC
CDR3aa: CASSLGQSSSYEQYF

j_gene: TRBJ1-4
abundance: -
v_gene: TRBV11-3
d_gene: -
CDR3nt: TGTGCCAGCAGCTTAGCCCCGGGGGGGGCTGAAAAACTGTTTTTT
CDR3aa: CASSLAPGGAEKLFF

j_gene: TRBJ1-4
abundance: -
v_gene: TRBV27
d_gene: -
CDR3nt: TGTGCCAGCAGCTGGGACGGAGGGAATGAAAAACTGTTTTTT
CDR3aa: CASSWDGGNEKLFF

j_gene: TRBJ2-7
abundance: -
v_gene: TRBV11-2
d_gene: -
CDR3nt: TGTGCCAGCAGCCTCGGGAGCTACGAGCAGTACTTC
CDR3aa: CASSLGSYEQYF

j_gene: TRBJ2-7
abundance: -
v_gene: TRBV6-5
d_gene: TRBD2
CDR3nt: TGTGCCAGCAGTTACTCGGGACTAGCGGACCCCTACGAGCAGTACTTC
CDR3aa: CASSYSGLADPYEQYF

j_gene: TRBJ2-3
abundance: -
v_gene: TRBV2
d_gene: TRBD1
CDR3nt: TGTGCCAGCACCCGGGACAGCTTCACAGATACGCAGTATTTT
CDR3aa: CASTRDSFTDTQYF

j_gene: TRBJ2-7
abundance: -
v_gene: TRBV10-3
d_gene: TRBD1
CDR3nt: TGTGCCATCAGTGAGTCGAAGGGGACAGGCACCTACGAGCAGTACTTC
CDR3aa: CAISESKGTGTYEQYF

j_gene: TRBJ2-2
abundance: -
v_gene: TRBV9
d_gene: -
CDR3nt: TGTGCCAGCAGCGTAGTGGCGGGGAACACCGGGGAGCTGTTTTTT
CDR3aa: CASSVVAGNTGELFF

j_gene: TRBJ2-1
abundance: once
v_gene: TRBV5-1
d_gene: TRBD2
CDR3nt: TGCGCCAGCAGCTTGGTAGGTCGGGCGGGAGTAGGCTACAATGAGCAGTTCTTC
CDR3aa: CASSLVGRAGVGYNEQFF

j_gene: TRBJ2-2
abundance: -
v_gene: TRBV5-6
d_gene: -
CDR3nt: TGTGCCAGCAGCCATAAGGACAGAACAAAGAACACCGGGGAGCTGTTTTTT
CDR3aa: CASSHKDRTKNTGELFF

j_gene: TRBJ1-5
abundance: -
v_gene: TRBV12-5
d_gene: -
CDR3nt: TGTGCTAGTGGTTTGGCTATCAATCAGCCCCAGCATTTT
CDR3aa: CASGLAINQPQHF

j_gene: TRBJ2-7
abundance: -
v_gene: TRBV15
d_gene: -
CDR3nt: TGTGCCACCAGCAGAGATCCGGCCCAGGACTACGAGCAGTACTTC
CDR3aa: CATSRDPAQDYEQYF

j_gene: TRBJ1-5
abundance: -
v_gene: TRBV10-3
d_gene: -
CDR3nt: TGTGCCATCAGCCCGTGGGGAACAGGGCTCACGAGCAATCAGCCCCAGCATTTT
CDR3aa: CAISPWGTGLTSNQPQHF

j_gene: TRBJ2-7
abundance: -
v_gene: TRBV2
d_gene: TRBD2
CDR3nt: TGTGCCAGCAGCGCCGGGACTAGCGATTACTACGAGCAGTACTTC
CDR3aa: CASSAGTSDYYEQYF

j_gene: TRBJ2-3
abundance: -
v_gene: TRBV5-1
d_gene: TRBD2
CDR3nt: TGCGCCAGCAGCTCAGGCACTAGCGGGGACACAGATACGCAGTATTTT
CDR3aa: CASSSGTSGDTDTQYF

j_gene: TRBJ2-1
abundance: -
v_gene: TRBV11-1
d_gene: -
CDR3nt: TGTGCCAGCAGCTTAGTGACTGGAAGACCTAATGAGCAGTTCTTC
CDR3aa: CASSLVTGRPNEQFF

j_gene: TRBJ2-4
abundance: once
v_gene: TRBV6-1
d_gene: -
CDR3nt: TGTGCCAGCAGTGAGAACTCCGGGATCGCCAAAAACATTCAGTACTTC
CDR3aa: CASSENSGIAKNIQYF

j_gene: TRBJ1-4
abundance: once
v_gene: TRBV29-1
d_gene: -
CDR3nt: TGCAGCGTTGAATTTGGGGCTGGTAATGAAAAACTGTTTTTT
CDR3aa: CSVEFGAGNEKLFF

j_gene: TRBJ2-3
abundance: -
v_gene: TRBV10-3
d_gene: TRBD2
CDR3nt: TGTGCCGCGGGGGACTCAGGAGATACGCAGTATTTT
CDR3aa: CAAGDSGDTQYF

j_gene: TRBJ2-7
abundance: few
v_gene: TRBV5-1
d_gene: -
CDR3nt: TGCGCCAGCAGCTTGGTTGTCAGTCTCGAGCAGTACTTC
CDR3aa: CASSLVVSLEQYF

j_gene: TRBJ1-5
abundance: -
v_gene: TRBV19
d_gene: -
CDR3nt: TGTGCCAGTAGTGCGGATAGCAATCAGCCCCAGCATTTT
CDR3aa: CASSADSNQPQHF

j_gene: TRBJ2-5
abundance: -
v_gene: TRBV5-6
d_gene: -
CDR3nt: TGTGCCAGCAGTCTGGTTCTGAGACCGGGAGAGACCCAGTACTTC
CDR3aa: CASSLVLRPGETQYF